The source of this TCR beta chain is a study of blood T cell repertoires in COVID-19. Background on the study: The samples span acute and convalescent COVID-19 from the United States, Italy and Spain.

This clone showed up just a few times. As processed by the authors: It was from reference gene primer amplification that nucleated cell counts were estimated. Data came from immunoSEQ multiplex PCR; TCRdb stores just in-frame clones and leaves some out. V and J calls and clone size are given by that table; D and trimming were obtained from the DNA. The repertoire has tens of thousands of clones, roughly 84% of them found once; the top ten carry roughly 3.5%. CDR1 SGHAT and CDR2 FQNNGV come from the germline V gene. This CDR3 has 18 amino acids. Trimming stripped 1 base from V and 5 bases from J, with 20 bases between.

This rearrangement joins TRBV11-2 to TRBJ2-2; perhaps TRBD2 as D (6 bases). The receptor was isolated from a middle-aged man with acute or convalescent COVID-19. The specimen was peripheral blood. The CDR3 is CASSLVRGTREETGELFF. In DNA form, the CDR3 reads TGTGCCAGCAGCTTAGTAAGGGGAACCAGGGAGGAGACCGGGGAGCTGTTTTTT.